There are a few counts of the clone carrying this T cell receptor beta chain. Its specificity is not known. The V and J ends lost 0 bases and 12 bases, in that order; junction bases with no gene match: 3. CDR1 is LGHNA, CDR2 YNFKEQ, per germline. CDR3 size: 14 residues. The data were obtained in a study of T cells after yellow fever vaccination. 5'RACE template switching generated TCR cDNA, adding a universal primer site and UMIs. TCRdb ran MiXCR on the 5' RACE reads and lists one entry per CDR3 protein. The sample holds some 500,000 distinct CDR3 sequences, about 13% seen once. Overall study findings and caveats: Booster samples showed a return of most primary-vaccination clones (roughly 96% CD4, about 85% CD8).

Sequenced here: PBMCs, sampled on the day of the yellow fever booster vaccination. This chain connects TRBV4-2 to TRBJ2-5; 14 bases line up with TRBD2. The receptor comes from a man aged 30 to 39 who received the YFV17D yellow fever vaccine. The CDR3 DNA is TGTGCCAGCAGCCAAGATAGGGGACTAGCGGGGGAGTACTTC. Translating it yields CASSQDRGLAGEYF.